The T cell receptor (beta chain) described here comes from a study of blood T cell repertoires in COVID-19 (dated by TCRdb to about 2020). With regard to the full study: Samples covering the acute and convalescent phases of COVID-19 were provided by collaborators in the United States, Italy and Spain. The material from the prospective study consisted of cDNA or gDNA derived from T cells, B-cell-depleted T cells, or PBMCs. Subjects who had been exposed to COVID-19, were actively infected with it, or had recovered from it provided the deeply sampled blood TCRbeta repertoires that made up the dataset. The repertoires were made available in a free public database intended to serve as a resource for research on the immune response to SARS-CoV-2. Samples were obtained from the ongoing ImmuneRACE study (first 160 participants) and from some 1,300 subjects provided by 6 global collaborators. The sample metadata nearly always contained a de-identified subject ID, COVID-19 status, age in years and sex. Where available, HLA class I and class II types were obtained from metadata supplied by the sample provider rather than from assay-based typing. General study outcomes and caveats: The quantity of clinical and demographic metadata differed by source and by participant and was supplied without curation.

The cysteine opens and the phenylalanine closes a CDR3 of 15 amino acids. Only the CDR3 part of the read is kept: 45 bases, read in frame from the first base. The germline V gene (reference sequence) provides CDR1 LGHDT and CDR2 YNNKEL. Deletion took 6 bases off V and 7 bases off J, with a span of 21 bases between the germline ends. TCRbeta CDR3 regions were amplified from genomic DNA by means of the immunoSEQ Assay, a bias-controlled multiplex PCR. The original methods were these. The number of nucleated cells in each sample was estimated by amplification of reference gene primers within the assay. To quantify the absolute abundance of each unique TCRbeta CDR3 rearrangement, sequence reads were collapsed and filtered. Productive Simpson clonality was computed per sample as the square root of Simpson's diversity index over productive rearrangements. Sourced from immuneACCESS, this table was stored by TCRdb with only in-frame sequences that have V and J called. A share of the clones is absent; for the studies checked, an unresolved V gene accounts for under half, and the remainder has no known explanation. The DNA gave D and trimming, while V, J and clone size come from that table. This sample is represented by fewer than 250,000 clones; about 82% of them were singletons. Roughly 2% of the sample rests with the top ten.

Participants in the prospective study were enrolled through a virtual design, were aged roughly 18 to 100 years, and lived in 24 United States geographic areas. Cohort assignment in the prospective study relied on participant-reported clinical history from a screening survey and a study questionnaire. For ImmuneRACE Cohort 3, a participant was defined as recovered based on two consecutive negative NP/OP PCR tests, clearance by a healthcare professional, or resolution of symptoms. In the prospective study, mobile phlebotomists collected whole blood, serum and a nasopharyngeal or oropharyngeal swab from each participant. Prospective study participants could optionally give additional blood draws and questionnaires over an approximately two-month period. Before DNA extraction, prospective study blood samples were shipped either frozen or at room temperature. Notes on this clone: No antigen is known for it. Qualities for individual bases were not recorded, and no much larger clone is one base off.

This TCR was recovered from a woman in her forties or fifties who had recovered from COVID-19. The chain links TRBV3-1 (or the pseudogene TRBV3-2) with TRBJ1-1; the D gene is possibly TRBD1, with 6 bases matching. The sample taken for sequencing was PBMCs or T cells enriched from blood (not recorded which). The DNA sequence is TGTGCCAGCAGTCCCTCTTCGGGGGGCGAGGTTGAAGCTTTCTTT. It translates as CASSPSSGGEVEAFF.